This T cell receptor beta chain was captured by sequencing in a study of somatic mutations in cytotoxic T cells in rheumatoid arthritis. Using immunoSEQ multiplex PCR, the repertoire was profiled, and TCRdb retains in-frame clones only, with some absent. This sample has about 19,000 clones, with about 65% found just once. As regards this clone: Its antigen is currently unknown.

By positive magnetic bead selection, CD4+ and CD8+ cells were isolated, and their purity was checked by flow cytometry. Study outcomes and limitations: It was in rheumatoid arthritis patients, but not in healthy controls, that CD8+ clonality increased with age.

J was trimmed by 4 bases and V by 4 bases; bases with no gene match: 5. From germline, CDR1 is SGHDT and CDR2 YYEEEE. The CDR3 has 15 residues. Sequencing input: CD8+ T cells sorted from blood. The rearrangement links TRBV5-6 to TRBJ1-1, with 12 bases identical to TRBD1. This clonotype was obtained from an adult with rheumatoid arthritis. CDR3 sequence: CASSPGQGAGTEAFF. In nucleotides, the CDR3 is TGTGCCAGCAGCCCGGGACAGGGGGCAGGCACTGAAGCTTTCTTT.